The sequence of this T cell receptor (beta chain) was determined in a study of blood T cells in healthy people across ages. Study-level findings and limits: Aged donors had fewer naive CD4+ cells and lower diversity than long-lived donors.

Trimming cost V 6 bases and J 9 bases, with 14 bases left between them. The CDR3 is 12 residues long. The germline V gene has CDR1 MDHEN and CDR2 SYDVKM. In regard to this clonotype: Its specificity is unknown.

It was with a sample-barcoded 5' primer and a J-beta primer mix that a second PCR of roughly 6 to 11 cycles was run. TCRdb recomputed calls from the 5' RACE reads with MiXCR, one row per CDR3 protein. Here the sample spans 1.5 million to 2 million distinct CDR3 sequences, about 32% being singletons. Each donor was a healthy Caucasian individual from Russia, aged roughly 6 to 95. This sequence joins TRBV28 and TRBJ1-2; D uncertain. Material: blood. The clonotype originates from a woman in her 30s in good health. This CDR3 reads CASRGTLGSYTF. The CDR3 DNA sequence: TGTGCCAGCAGGGGTACTTTGGGTAGCTACACCTTC.